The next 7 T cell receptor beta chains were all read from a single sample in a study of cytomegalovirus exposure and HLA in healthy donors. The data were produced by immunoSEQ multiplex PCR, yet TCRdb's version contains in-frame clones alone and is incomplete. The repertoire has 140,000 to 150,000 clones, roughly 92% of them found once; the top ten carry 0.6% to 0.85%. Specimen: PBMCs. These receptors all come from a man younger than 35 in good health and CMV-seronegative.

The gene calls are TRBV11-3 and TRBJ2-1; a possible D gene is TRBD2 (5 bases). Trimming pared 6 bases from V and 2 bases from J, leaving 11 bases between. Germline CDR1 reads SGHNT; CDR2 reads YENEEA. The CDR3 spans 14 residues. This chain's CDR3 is CASSTREPYNEQFF. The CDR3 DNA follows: TGTGCCAGCAGTACAAGGGAGCCCTACAATGAGCAGTTCTTC.

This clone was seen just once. As DNA, the CDR3 is TGTGCCAGCAGTTACTCAGGAGGGATTGGCTATGGCTACACCTTC. Protein sequence: CASSYSGGIGYGYTF. V is TRBV6-6 and J is TRBJ1-2; D remains ambiguous. The germline V gene encodes CDR1 MNHNY and CDR2 SVGAGI (reference sequence). This CDR3 is built from 15 residues. V was clipped by 0 bases and J by 4 bases, with 12 bases between them.

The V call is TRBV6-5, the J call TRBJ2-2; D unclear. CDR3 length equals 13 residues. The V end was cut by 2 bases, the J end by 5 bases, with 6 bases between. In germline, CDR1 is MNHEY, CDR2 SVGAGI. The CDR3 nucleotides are TGTGCCAGCAGTTACGGGCGTACCGGGGAGCTGTTTTTT. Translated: CASSYGRTGELFF.

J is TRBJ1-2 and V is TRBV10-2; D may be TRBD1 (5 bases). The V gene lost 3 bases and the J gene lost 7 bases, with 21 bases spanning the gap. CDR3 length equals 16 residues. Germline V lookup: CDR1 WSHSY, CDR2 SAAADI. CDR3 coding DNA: TGCGCCAGCAGTGACCCCCCCGGGGGAACGCTTAGTGGCTACACCTTC. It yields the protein CASSDPPGGTLSGYTF.

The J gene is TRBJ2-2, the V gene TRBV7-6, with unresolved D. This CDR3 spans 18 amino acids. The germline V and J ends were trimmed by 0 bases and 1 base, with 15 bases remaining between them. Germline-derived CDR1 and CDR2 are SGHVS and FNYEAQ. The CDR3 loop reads CASSLAVRDTLNTGELFF. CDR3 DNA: TGTGCCAGCAGCTTAGCGGTGAGAGATACTTTGAACACCGGGGAGCTGTTTTTT.

CDR3 nucleotide sequence: TGTGCCAGCAGCCAGCAGGACACTGAAGCTTTCTTT. It translates to CASSQQDTEAFF. This rearrangement joins TRBV4-2 to TRBJ1-1; the D is unclear. Trimming left V 3 bases short and J 3 bases short, with 5 bases between. The CDR3 contains 12 residues. Germline-derived CDR1 and CDR2 are LGHNA and YNFKEQ.

The CDR3 DNA sequence: TGCAGCGTTGAAGATGCCCCATCCCACTCACCTCAAAACTATGGCTACACCTTC. The encoded protein is CSVEDAPSHSPQNYGYTF. The J gene is TRBJ1-2, the V gene TRBV29-1; D gene unclear. The CDR3 consists of 18 residues. Germline CDR1 SQVTM, CDR2 ANQGSEA. V lost 0 bases to trimming and J lost 2 bases, with 22 bases between them.